A single sample gave rise to the 4 T cell receptor beta chains below, sequenced in a study of T-cell reconstitution after alpha-beta-depleted transplantation in children. TCRbeta library construction was performed incorporating unique molecular identifiers. Via MiXCR, TCRdb re-called the PCR reads, giving one row per CDR3 protein. This repertoire shows 200,000 or so distinct CDR3 sequences, 7% to 9% found once; its top ten account for approximately 34%. Sequenced here: PBMCs, mostly from graft donor cells, sampled 360 days after TCRalphabeta/CD19-depleted stem cell transplant. Receptor source: a male patient aged 2 to 10 who had a stem cell transplant for acute myeloid leukemia, so the T cells may come from the graft donor.

In its sample, this clonotype was seen many times. The genes are TRBV28 and TRBJ2-3, with D perhaps matching TRBD2 (6 bases). Germline V gives CDR1 MDHEN, CDR2 SYDVKM. The V gene lost 2 bases and the J gene lost 4 bases, with 10 bases spanning the gap. CDR3 length: 14 residues. The CDR3 nucleotides read TGTGCCAGCAGTTTAAACGCGGGATCAGATACGCAGTATTTT. It is translated as CASSLNAGSDTQYF.

At least ten counts were recorded for this clonotype. The CDR3 DNA reads as TGCAGTGCAAGACTAGCGGGATTAGAAGAGACCCAGTACTTC. It specifies CSARLAGLEETQYF. The J gene is TRBJ2-5, the V gene TRBV20-1; 11 nucleotides match TRBD2. The CDR3 is made up of 14 amino acids. Trimming took 6 bases from V and 3 from J; bases not matched to a gene: 6. Germline lookup yields CDR1 DFQATT and CDR2 SNEGSKA (reference sequence).

In its sample, this clonotype was seen many times. The rearrangement joins TRBV2 to TRBJ2-7, with a weak D call TRBD2 (5 bases). The ends were cut back, 7 bases at V and 5 bases at J, with 9 bases in the middle. The CDR3 loop spans 11 amino acids. From germline, CDR1 is SNHLY and CDR2 FYNNEI. The CDR3 sequence is CASTWRDEQYV. The CDR3 DNA is TGTGCCAGCACTTGGCGGGACGAGCAGTACGTC.

This clonotype showed up just a few times. This chain uses TRBV7-2 with TRBJ2-1; D gene uncertain. With 5 bases removed from V and 5 bases from J, the gap between germline ends came to 10 bases. Germline CDR1 reads SGHTA; CDR2 reads FQGNSA. The CDR3 is 13 residues long. CDR3 sequence (DNA): TGTGCCAGCAGCCGGTGGCCCCACAATGAGCAGTTCTTC. As protein: CASSRWPHNEQFF.